These 10 T cell receptor beta chains came from one sample sequenced in a study of T cell responses to AZD1222 COVID-19 vaccine. TCRdb keeps only in-frame clones here, not all; method: immunoSEQ multiplex PCR. The data show 150,000 to 200,000 clones, 85% to 90% seen once. This material consisted of peripheral blood, taken on day 0 of AZD1222 vaccination. Source of these receptors: an adult in good health.

V and J are TRBV30 and TRBJ2-6; D possibly uses TRBD1 or TRBD2 (6 bases each). The length of the CDR3 is 15 residues. Germline V gives CDR1 GTSNPN, CDR2 SVGIG (reference sequence). Trimming shortened V by 5 bases and J by 0 bases, and 11 bases separated the two germline ends. The CDR3 spells CAWGGRFSGANVLTF. For the CDR3, the DNA is TGTGCCTGGGGGGGGCGGTTCTCTGGGGCCAACGTCCTGACTTTC. Complete variable domain (other parts from reference TRBV30 and TRBJ2-6): SQTIHQWPATLVQPVGSPLSLECTVEGTSNPNLYWYRQAAGRGLQLLFYSVGIGQISSEVPQNLSASRPQDRQFILSSKKLLLSDSGFYLCAWGGRFSGANVLTFGAGSRLTVL.

The rearrangement joins TRBV28 to TRBJ1-1; D remains unclear. This CDR3 is 11 amino acids long. Germline CDR1 is MDHEN and CDR2 is SYDVKM. Trimming took 6 bases from V and 11 from J, leaving 13 bases between them. The CDR3 coding sequence is TGTGCCAGCAGCCCCGGGGATGGGGCTTTCTTT. It translates to CASSPGDGAFF.

The genes are TRBV15 and TRBJ1-4, with D perhaps matching TRBD1 (6 bases). This CDR3 is 14 amino acids long. From germline, CDR1 is LNHNV and CDR2 YYDKDF (reference sequence). The V gene lost 2 bases and the J gene lost 9 bases, with 13 bases spanning the gap. CDR3 region: CATSRLAGAQKLFF. The DNA of the CDR3 is TGTGCCACCAGCAGATTAGCGGGGGCCCAAAAACTGTTTTTT.

The chain employs TRBV9 and TRBJ1-1; no definite D call. V was pared by 3 bases and J by 4 bases, with 10 bases between. Germline CDR1 is SGDLS and CDR2 is YYNGEE. The CDR3 extends over 13 amino acids. CDR3 sequence reads: CASSAALGTEAFF. The CDR3 region has the DNA TGTGCCAGCAGCGCCGCCCTGGGCACTGAAGCTTTCTTT.

This clone has only one observation. The chain couples TRBV9 to TRBJ2-1, with TRBD2 matching 7 bases. Germline V gene sequence: CDR1 SGDLS, CDR2 YYNGEE. This CDR3 comprises 13 residues. The CDR3 loop is CAQTAGSYNEQFF. The CDR3, as DNA: TGTGCTCAAACAGCGGGGTCCTACAATGAGCAGTTCTTC.

CDR3 sequence: CASRLGTVNQPQHF. CDR3 nucleotide sequence: TGTGCCAGCAGACTCGGGACAGTGAATCAGCCCCAGCATTTT. The chain uses TRBV7-2 and TRBJ1-5, with 7 bases identical to TRBD1. Germline trimming cut 6 bases from V and 4 bases from J; bases unmatched to any gene: 6. The germline V gene has CDR1 SGHTA and CDR2 FQGNSA. The length of the CDR3 is 14 residues.

The chain is built from TRBV15 and TRBJ1-1; D call uncertain. V lost 1 base to trimming and J lost 5 bases, with 14 bases between them. In germline, CDR1 is LNHNV, CDR2 YYDKDF (reference sequence). The CDR3 has 15 residues. CDR3 protein: CATSRAEFSETEAFF. As DNA, the CDR3 is TGTGCCACCAGCAGAGCGGAGTTTTCGGAGACTGAAGCTTTCTTT.

The CDR3 region has the DNA TGTGCCAGCAGCCTGAATAATCAGCCCCAGCATTTT. Amino acid sequence: CASSLNNQPQHF. V usage is TRBV5-5 and J usage is TRBJ1-5; D uncertain. The CDR3 has 12 residues. Between the trimmed V and J ends, which lost 4 bases and 4 bases, there was a span of 6 bases. Germline-derived CDR1 and CDR2 are SGHKS and YYEKEE (reference sequence).

The chain links TRBV9 to TRBJ1-5; D unresolved. Germline CDR1 is SGDLS and CDR2 is YYNGEE. Trimming took off 0 bases at V and 2 bases at J, with 9 bases between the two ends. This CDR3 has 15 residues. DNA of the CDR3: TGTGCCAGCAGCGTAGACTGGTTTGGCAATCAGCCCCAGCATTTT. Encoded protein: CASSVDWFGNQPQHF.

The rearrangement links TRBV2 to TRBJ1-4; D gene uncertain. Germline V gene data show CDR1 as SNHLY and CDR2 as FYNNEI. With 6 bases removed from V and 1 base from J, the gap between germline ends came to 15 bases. This CDR3 is built from 16 residues. CDR3 protein: CASRLGGFGTNEKLFF. DNA of the CDR3: TGTGCCAGCAGACTGGGTGGTTTTGGAACTAATGAAAAACTGTTTTTT.